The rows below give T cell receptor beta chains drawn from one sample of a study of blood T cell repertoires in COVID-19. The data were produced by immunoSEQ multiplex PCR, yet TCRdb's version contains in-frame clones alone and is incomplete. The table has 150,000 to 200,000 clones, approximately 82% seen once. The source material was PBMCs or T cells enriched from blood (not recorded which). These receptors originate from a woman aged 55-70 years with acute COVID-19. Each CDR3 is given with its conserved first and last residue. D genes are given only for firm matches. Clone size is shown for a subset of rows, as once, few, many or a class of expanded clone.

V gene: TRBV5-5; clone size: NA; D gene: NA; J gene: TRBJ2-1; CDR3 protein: CASSLVGAAGSYNEQFF; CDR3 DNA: TGTGCCAGCAGCTTGGTTGGGGCGGCCGGCTCCTACAATGAGCAGTTCTTC
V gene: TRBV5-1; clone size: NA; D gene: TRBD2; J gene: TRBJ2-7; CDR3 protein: CASSLAYSGARYEQYF; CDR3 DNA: TGCGCCAGCAGCTTGGCCTATAGCGGGGCTCGATACGAGCAGTACTTC
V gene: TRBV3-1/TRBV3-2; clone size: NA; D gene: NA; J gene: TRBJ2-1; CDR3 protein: CASSQDLMRSNEQFF; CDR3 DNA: TGTGCCAGCAGCCAAGATCTCATGCGTTCTAATGAGCAGTTCTTC
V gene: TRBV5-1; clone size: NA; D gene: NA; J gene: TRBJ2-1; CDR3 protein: CASSLGSPGGLFSYNEQFF; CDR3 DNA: TGCGCCAGCAGCTTGGGTTCCCCCGGCGGTCTATTCTCCTACAATGAGCAGTTCTTC
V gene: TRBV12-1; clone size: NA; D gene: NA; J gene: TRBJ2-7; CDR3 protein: CASSSPLGRYGHEQYF; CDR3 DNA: TGTGCCAGCAGCTCGCCCCTGGGCCGATATGGCCACGAGCAGTACTTC
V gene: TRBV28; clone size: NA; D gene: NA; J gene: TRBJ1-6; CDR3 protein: CASFKRQGFSPLHF; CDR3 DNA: TGTGCCAGCTTTAAACGGCAGGGGTTTTCACCCCTCCACTTT
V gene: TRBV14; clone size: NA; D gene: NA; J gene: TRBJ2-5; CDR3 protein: CASSRGAGVGETQYF; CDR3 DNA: TGTGCCAGCAGCCGAGGGGCAGGGGTCGGGGAGACCCAGTACTTC
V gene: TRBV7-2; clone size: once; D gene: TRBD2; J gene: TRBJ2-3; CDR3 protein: CASSFGLAGGDTQYF; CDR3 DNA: TGTGCCAGCAGCTTCGGGCTAGCGGGAGGGGATACGCAGTATTTT
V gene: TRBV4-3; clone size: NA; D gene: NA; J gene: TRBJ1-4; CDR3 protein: CASSQATENEKLFF; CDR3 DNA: TGCGCCAGCAGCCAAGCCACAGAGAATGAAAAACTGTTTTTT
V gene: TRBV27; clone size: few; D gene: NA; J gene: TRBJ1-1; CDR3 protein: CASRPHSRTEAFF; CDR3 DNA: TGTGCCAGCAGGCCTCATTCGCGGACTGAAGCTTTCTTT
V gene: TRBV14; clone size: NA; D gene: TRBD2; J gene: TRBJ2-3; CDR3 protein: CASSPGLAGVTQYF; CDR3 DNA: TGTGCCAGCAGCCCTGGACTAGCGGGAGTCACGCAGTATTTT
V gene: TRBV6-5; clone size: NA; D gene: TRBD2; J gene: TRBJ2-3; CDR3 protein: CASSYSGLATDTQYF; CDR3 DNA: TGTGCCAGCAGTTACTCGGGACTAGCCACAGATACGCAGTATTTT
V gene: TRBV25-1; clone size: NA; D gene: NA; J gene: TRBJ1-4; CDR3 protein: CASSELSRTINEKLFF; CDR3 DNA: TGTGCCAGCAGTGAATTATCCCGGACTATTAATGAAAAACTGTTTTTT
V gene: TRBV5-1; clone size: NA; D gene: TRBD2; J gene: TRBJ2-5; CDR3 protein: CASSLRTSGSRWRETQYF; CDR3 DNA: TGCGCCAGCAGCCTTCGGACTAGCGGGAGTAGATGGAGAGAGACCCAGTACTTC
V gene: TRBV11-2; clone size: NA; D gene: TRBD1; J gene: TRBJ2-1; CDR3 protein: CASSLGQGNEQFF; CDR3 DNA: TGTGCCAGCAGCCTCGGACAGGGCAATGAGCAGTTCTTC
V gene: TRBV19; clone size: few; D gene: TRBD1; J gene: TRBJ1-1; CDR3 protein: CASSAWTGVSTEAFF; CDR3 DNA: TGTGCCAGTAGTGCTTGGACAGGGGTTAGCACTGAAGCTTTCTTT
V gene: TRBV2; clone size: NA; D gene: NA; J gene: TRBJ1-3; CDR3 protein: CASGDPAGSGNTIYF; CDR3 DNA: TGTGCCAGCGGGGATCCCGCGGGATCTGGAAACACCATATATTTT
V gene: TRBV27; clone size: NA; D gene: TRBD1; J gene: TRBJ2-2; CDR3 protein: CASSPLTGGATGELFF; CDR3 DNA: TGTGCCAGCAGTCCTCTGACAGGGGGCGCCACCGGGGAGCTGTTTTTT
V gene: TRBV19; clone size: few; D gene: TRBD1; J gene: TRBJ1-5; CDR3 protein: CASSETGFFQPQHF; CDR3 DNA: TGTGCCAGTAGCGAGACAGGGTTTTTTCAGCCCCAGCATTTT